The subject of this entry is one T cell receptor beta chain. What it recognizes is unknown. This sample is drawn from a study of blood T cells in healthy people across ages. Notes on the study in general: Age brought a roughly linear fall in TCR beta diversity measured per million T cells. Estimated diversity that came from one million T cells was considered an underestimate.

Germline trimming cut 6 bases from V and 5 bases from J; bases unmatched to any gene: 5. This CDR3 has 14 residues. The second PCR ran roughly 6 to 11 cycles with a sample-barcoded 5' primer and J-beta primers. TCRdb used MiXCR to reprocess the 5' RACE reads, holding one entry per CDR3 protein. The table includes about 1.7 million distinct CDR3 sequences, over 25% detected once. This chain links TRBV12-3 or TRBV12-4 with TRBJ2-3, with 10 bases matching TRBD2. This clonotype originated in a woman between 25 and 40 years old in good health. Material: blood. This CDR3 is CASRPGTSVDTQYF. CDR3 nucleotide sequence: TGTGCCAGCAGACCCGGGACTAGCGTAGATACGCAGTATTTT.